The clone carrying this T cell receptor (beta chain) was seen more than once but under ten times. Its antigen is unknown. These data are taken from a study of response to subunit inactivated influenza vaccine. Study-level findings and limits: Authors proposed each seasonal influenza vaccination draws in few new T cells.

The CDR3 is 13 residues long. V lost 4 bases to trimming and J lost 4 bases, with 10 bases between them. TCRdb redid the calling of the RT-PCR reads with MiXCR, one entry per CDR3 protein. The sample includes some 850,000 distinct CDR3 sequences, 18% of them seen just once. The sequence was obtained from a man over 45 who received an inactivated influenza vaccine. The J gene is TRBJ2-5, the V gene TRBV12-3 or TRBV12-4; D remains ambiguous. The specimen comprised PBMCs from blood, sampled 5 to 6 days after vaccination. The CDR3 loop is CASSWSRRETQYF. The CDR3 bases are TGTGCCAGCAGTTGGTCTAGAAGAGAGACCCAGTACTTC.